Each of the 30 T cell receptor beta chains below was sequenced from the same sample in a study of blood T cells in healthy people across ages. With a J-beta primer mix and a sample-barcoded 5' primer, a second PCR ran roughly 6 to 11 cycles. TCRdb passed the 5' RACE reads through MiXCR, listing each CDR3 protein once. The sample consists of over a million distinct CDR3 sequences, roughly two fifths of them appearing once. Sequencing was carried out using blood. Source of these receptors: a woman between 18 and 30 years old in good health.

The rearrangement joins TRBV4-2 to TRBJ2-7; 14 bases match TRBD2. The junction had 8 bases not matched to a gene; V was cut back by 1 base and J by 12 bases. The CDR3 extends over 15 amino acids. Germline assignment: CDR1 LGHNA and CDR2 YNFKEQ. CDR3 sequence (DNA): TGTGCCAGCAGCCAAGTAGGGGGACTAGCGGGAGTCTCGTACTTC. Amino acid sequence: CASSQVGGLAGVSYF.

The chain carries TRBV2 and TRBJ2-3; 13 bases match TRBD2. The J segment lost 0 bases and the V segment lost 6 bases, leaving 9 bases of the junction unmatched. The CDR3 has 18 amino acids. Germline V gene lookup returns CDR1 SNHLY and CDR2 FYNNEI. CDR3 loop: CASRSGLAGTHSTDTQYF. CDR3 sequence (DNA): TGTGCCAGCAGATCGGGACTAGCGGGAACCCATAGCACAGATACGCAGTATTTT.

This chain connects TRBV7-8 to TRBJ2-1; D unresolved. The V end was cut by 1 base, the J end by 10 bases, with 11 bases between. CDR1 is SGHVS and CDR2 is FQNEAQ in the germline V gene. This CDR3 spans 13 amino acids. CDR3 amino acids: CASSLGNSYEQFF. CDR3 bases: TGTGCCAGCAGCTTAGGGAACTCCTACGAGCAGTTCTTC.

Concerning this clonotype: An end of the junction does not agree with germline; a read error may underlie this. The CDR3 DNA reads TGTACCAGCAGTTACGGGGACAGGGATTATGAAAAACTGTTTTTT. Protein product: CTSSYGDRDYEKLFF. V usage is TRBV6-5 and J usage is TRBJ1-4; 9 positions agree with TRBD1. Germline loops: CDR1 MNHEY, CDR2 SVGAGI. The CDR3 contains 15 residues.

This clonotype has a handful of counts. Written as DNA, the CDR3 is TGTGCCAGCAGTCAAAGAGGTGGGGGGATGGGACCGGGGGCAGATACGCAGTATTTT. It yields the protein CASSQRGGGMGPGADTQYF. This chain uses TRBV12-3 or TRBV12-4 with TRBJ2-3; D perhaps matches TRBD2 (6 bases). The V gene lost 5 bases and the J gene lost 4 bases, with 28 bases spanning the gap. The CDR3 runs 19 residues.

The chain has TRBV28 and TRBJ2-7; D is uncertain. Trimming cost V 6 bases and J 2 bases, with 14 bases left between them. Germline loops: CDR1 MDHEN, CDR2 SYDVKM. The CDR3 is 14 amino acids. CDR3 DNA sequence: TGTGCCAGCAGCCCCCGCGGCCGTACCTACGAGCAGTACTTC. This sequence encodes CASSPRGRTYEQYF.

This clonotype was observed a handful of times. The chain carries TRBV15 and TRBJ2-5, with D possibly matching TRBD2 (7 bases). Germline V gene data show CDR1 as LNHNV and CDR2 as YYDKDF (reference sequence). Trimming took 0 bases from V and 3 from J, leaving 14 bases between them. The CDR3 consists of 16 residues. DNA for the CDR3: TGTGCCACCAGCAGAGATAGGAGGGGGGGGGAAGAGACCCAGTACTTC. The encoded protein is CATSRDRRGGEETQYF.

This sequence joins TRBV4-3 and TRBJ1-2, with 9 nucleotides matching TRBD1. In germline, CDR1 is LGHNA, CDR2 YSLEER. With 1 base clipped from V and 11 bases from J, the junction kept 8 bases outside the gene matches. This CDR3 spans 14 amino acids. Written as DNA, the CDR3 is TGCGCCAGCAGCCAAGGGACAGGGGTTATTGGGTACACCTTC. This encodes CASSQGTGVIGYTF.

The genes are TRBV28 and TRBJ2-1, with a possible D match to TRBD2 (5 bases). The CDR3 loop spans 13 amino acids. Trimming removed 5 bases at V and 11 bases at J, with 16 bases between. Germline V gene sequence: CDR1 MDHEN, CDR2 SYDVKM. This CDR3 reads CASSRGLAEKQFF. The CDR3 DNA is TGTGCCAGCAGTCGAGGGTTAGCAGAAAAGCAGTTCTTC.

The chain joins TRBV5-1 to TRBJ2-5; 8 nucleotides line up with TRBD2. There are 16 residues in the CDR3. After removal of 1 base from V and 2 bases from J, the junction contained 7 bases not matched to a gene. CDR1 is SGHRS and CDR2 is YFSETQ in the germline V gene. Here the CDR3 reads CASSLIGGAVQETQYF. The CDR3 DNA reads TGCGCCAGCAGCTTGATCGGGGGGGCGGTTCAAGAGACCCAGTACTTC.

The CDR3 reads CASSTGTADSPLHF. CDR3 coding DNA: TGCGCCAGCAGTACCGGGACAGCGGATTCACCCCTCCACTTT. This chain uses TRBV5-1 with TRBJ1-6, with 7 bases identical to TRBD1. This CDR3 spans 14 amino acids. Trimming removed 5 bases from V and 8 bases from J; junction bases left unmatched: 7. Germline V gives CDR1 SGHRS, CDR2 YFSETQ.

Regarding this clonotype: One end of the junction does not line up with germline, which may come from a read error. The chain couples TRBV9 to TRBJ2-1, with D perhaps matching TRBD1 (6 bases). Germline V gene sequence: CDR1 SGDLS, CDR2 YYNGEE. The CDR3 is 17 amino acids. CDR3 nucleotides: TGTGCCAGCAACGTAGGCCAGAGGGGGACAAACTACAATGAGCAGTTCTTC. It codes for CASNVGQRGTNYNEQFF.

The chain recombines TRBV11-2 with TRBJ2-5, with D unclear. The ends were cut back, 5 bases at V and 3 bases at J, with 13 bases in the middle. This CDR3 comprises 14 residues. Germline CDR1 reads SGHAT; CDR2 reads FQNNGV. The CDR3 nucleotides are TGTGCCAGCAGCCACATGGACCGGGAAGAGACCCAGTACTTC. It translates to CASSHMDREETQYF.

The chain recombines TRBV7-2 with TRBJ2-1, with TRBD1 matching over 7 bases. The CDR3 length is 17 residues. Germline assignment: CDR1 SGHTA and CDR2 FQGNSA. V lost 5 bases to trimming and J lost 9 bases; unmatched junction nucleotides: 19. CDR3 loop: CASSLRSGQSLEIEQFF. CDR3 DNA: TGTGCCAGCAGCCTAAGGTCGGGACAGAGCCTGGAGATTGAGCAGTTCTTC. Full variable domain (remainder filled in from reference TRBV7-2 and TRBJ2-1): GAGVSQSPSNKVTEKGKDVELRCDPISGHTALYWYRQSLGQGLEFLIYFQGNSAPDKSGLPSDRFSAERTGGSVSTLTIQRTQQEDSAVYLCASSLRSGQSLEIEQFFGPGTRLTVL.

This clonotype turned up a few times. V usage is TRBV2 and J usage is TRBJ1-2; unclear D gene. The germline V gene has CDR1 SNHLY and CDR2 FYNNEI. Trimming stripped 6 bases from V and 6 bases from J, with 14 bases between. CDR3 size: 13 residues. The DNA of the CDR3 is TGTGCCAGCAGGTTCCAGGTTGGCAATGGCTACACCTTC. As protein: CASRFQVGNGYTF. The full variable domain, rest sourced from reference TRBV2 and TRBJ1-2, is EPEVTQTPSHQVTQMGQEVILRCVPISNHLYFYWYRQILGQKVEFLVSFYNNEISEKSEIFDDQFSVERPDGSNFTLKIRSTKLEDSAMYFCASRFQVGNGYTFGSGTRLTVV.

This clonotype has more than one count but fewer than ten. V and J are TRBV7-2 and TRBJ1-1; D not certain. This CDR3 is built from 14 residues. Trimming left V 1 base short and J 1 base short, with 7 bases between. Per the germline V gene, CDR1 is SGHTA and CDR2 is FQGNSA. The CDR3 DNA sequence: TGTGCCAGCAGCTTAGAGCCAGGGAACACTGAAGCTTTCTTT. Encoded protein: CASSLEPGNTEAFF.

This clonotype was observed a handful of times. The rearrangement uses TRBV24-1 and TRBJ2-1; D remains unclear. There are 17 residues in the CDR3. Germline CDR1 is KGHDR and CDR2 is SFDVKD. The V end lost 0 bases, the J end lost 0 bases, and 11 bases lay between the germline ends. The CDR3, as DNA: TGTGCCACCAGTGATTTGATGGGAACTGGCTCCTACAATGAGCAGTTCTTC. This encodes CATSDLMGTGSYNEQFF.

The V gene is TRBV29-1, the J gene TRBJ2-4, with 11 bases fitting TRBD1. The CDR3 runs to 17 residues. Germline CDR1 reads SQVTM; CDR2 reads ANQGSEA. The J segment lost 1 base and the V segment lost 4 bases, leaving 9 bases of the junction unmatched. This chain's CDR3 is CSVARLGTGGAKNIQYF. In nucleotides, the CDR3 is TGCAGCGTTGCAAGACTCGGGACAGGGGGTGCCAAAAACATTCAGTACTTC.

The genes are TRBV12-3 or TRBV12-4 and TRBJ2-1, with 14 bases identical to TRBD2. The assigned J gene may be wrong: the sequence end matches TRBJ2-7 better. The CDR3 spans 17 residues. CDR3 nucleotide sequence: TGTGCCAGCAGGACTAGCGGGAGGGCCGGTTCGTACAATGAGCAGTACTTC. It translates to CASRTSGRAGSYNEQYF.

The genes are TRBV6-5 and TRBJ2-7; D unclear. V was cut by 0 bases and J by 4 bases, with 19 bases left in between. This CDR3 comprises 17 residues. The germline V gene encodes CDR1 MNHEY and CDR2 SVGAGI. CDR3 coding DNA: TGTGCCAGCAGTTACTCCTGGGCCGCCTCCAATATATACGAGCAGTACTTC. It codes for CASSYSWAASNIYEQYF.

The genes are TRBV7-9 and TRBJ1-2, with D possibly matching TRBD1 (5 bases). V lost 5 bases, J lost 2 bases, and 12 bases lay in between. CDR3 length: 14 amino acids. Germline V gives CDR1 SEHNR, CDR2 FQNEAQ (reference sequence). CDR3 in DNA: TGTGCCAGCAGCGCGGGACGGCGAAACTATGGCTACACCTTC. Translating it yields CASSAGRRNYGYTF.

V gene TRBV3-1 combines with J gene TRBJ2-3; D might be TRBD1 (5 bases). The CDR3 contains 14 residues. The germline V and J ends were trimmed by 3 bases and 3 bases, with 10 bases remaining between them. Looked up from germline, CDR1 is LGHDT and CDR2 is YNNKEL (reference sequence). The CDR3 DNA sequence: TGTGCCAGCAGCCAGGTAGGGGCGACAGATACGCAGTATTTT. Its protein is CASSQVGATDTQYF.

This clonotype came up a few times. The chain uses TRBV7-2 and TRBJ2-5; 12 positions match TRBD2. The J call is in doubt because the DNA end fits TRBJ2-7 better. Germline V gene data show CDR1 as SGHTA and CDR2 as FQGNSA. The CDR3 is made up of 14 amino acids. The CDR3 loop is CASATSGSYNEQYF. CDR3 DNA sequence: TGTGCCAGCGCGACTAGCGGGAGTTACAACGAGCAGTACTTC.

The chain carries TRBV30 and TRBJ1-2; a possible D gene is TRBD1 (6 bases). In germline, CDR1 is GTSNPN, CDR2 SVGIG (reference sequence). The CDR3 extends over 16 amino acids. Trimming left V 4 bases short and J 3 bases short, with 21 bases between. The CDR3 sequence: CAWNHLLGGLDYGYTF. In nucleotides, the CDR3 is TGTGCCTGGAACCACCTTCTTGGGGGGCTTGACTATGGCTACACCTTC.

The rearrangement joins TRBV2 to TRBJ1-2; D gene unclear. CDR3 length equals 14 residues. V was cut by 1 base and J by 4 bases, with 10 bases left in between. Looked up from germline, CDR1 is SNHLY and CDR2 is FYNNEI. The CDR3 bases are TGTGCCAGCAGTGAAGGAACGACTGTCTATGGCTACACCTTC. Its translation is CASSEGTTVYGYTF.

The chain couples TRBV6-1 to TRBJ1-4; D possibly corresponds to TRBD1 (6 bases). The germline V gene encodes CDR1 MNHNS and CDR2 SASEGT. CDR3 length equals 13 residues. V was trimmed by 3 bases and J by 8 bases, leaving 10 bases between them. The CDR3 sequence is CASSDRGGEKLFF. The CDR3 nucleotides are TGTGCCAGCAGTGACAGGGGCGGAGAAAAACTGTTTTTT.

J is TRBJ1-5 and V is TRBV7-9, with D unclear. Germline V gives CDR1 SEHNR, CDR2 FQNEAQ (reference sequence). V was pared by 3 bases and J by 8 bases, with 14 bases between. The CDR3 sequence is 14 residues long. The CDR3 protein is CASSFLDGGEPQHF. The CDR3, as DNA: TGTGCCAGCAGCTTTTTAGACGGCGGGGAGCCCCAGCATTTT. Supplemented by reference TRBV7-9 and TRBJ1-5, the full variable domain reads DTGVSQNPRHKITKRGQNVTFRCDPISEHNRLYWYRQTLGQGPEFLTYFQNEAQLEKSRLLSDRFSAERPKGSFSTLEIQRTEQGDSAMYLCASSFLDGGEPQHFGDGTRLSIL.

This clonotype has a handful of counts. This chain connects TRBV3-1 to TRBJ2-1; no reliable D call. The CDR3 extends over 15 amino acids. Trimming took 0 bases from V and 3 from J, leaving 9 bases between them. The V gene's germline CDR1 is LGHDT and CDR2 YNNKEL (reference sequence). CDR3 in amino acids: CASSQDDDRYNEQFF. The DNA of the CDR3 is TGTGCCAGCAGCCAAGATGACGACCGCTACAATGAGCAGTTCTTC.

The gene calls are TRBV20-1 and TRBJ1-1, with 9 bases identical to TRBD1. The CDR3 is 15 amino acids. CDR1 and CDR2 (germline): DFQATT, SNEGSKA (reference sequence). With V trimmed by 0 bases and J by 7 bases, 9 bases remained unmatched. In DNA, the CDR3 is TGCAGTGCTAGAGAACCGGGACAGGGATACTATGAAGCTTTCTTT. Protein sequence: CSAREPGQGYYEAFF.

The chain couples TRBV4-3 to TRBJ2-7, with D perhaps being TRBD1 or TRBD2 (5 bases each). CDR3 length: 14 amino acids. Germline CDR1 is LGHNA and CDR2 is YSLEER. The V and J ends lost 6 bases and 6 bases respectively, with 18 bases between them. This CDR3 reads CASRPTGTLGEQYF. Written as DNA, the CDR3 is TGCGCCAGCAGACCTACCGGGACCCTAGGCGAGCAGTACTTC.